What follows is one T cell receptor beta chain and its context. Its antigen remains unknown. Carrying UMI labels, the TRB cDNA libraries were prepared through 5' RACE. Using the 5' RACE reads, TCRdb records one entry per CDR3 protein without DNA. There are about 48,000 distinct CDR3 sequences in the sample, with about 15% held by the top ten. This CDR3 comprises 16 residues. Looked up from germline, CDR1 is MNHNS and CDR2 is SASEGT. These data come from a study of CXCR3-negative and CXCR3-positive naive CD8 T cells. Study observations and caveats: Naive cells that were CXCR3-negative or CXCR3-positive used TRBV-TRBJ genes alike, while memory cells diverged. Sequencing showed both naive subsets with comparably high diversity, and memory CD8+ cells much lower.

The receptor comes from a human donor in good health. Some clones in this sample may be carry-over from other donors' samples. The rearrangement joins TRBV6-1 to TRBJ2-2; TCRdb lists TRBD2, though no DNA is available to test this call. Material for sequencing was memory CD8+ T cells from blood. The CDR3 loop reads CASSLLADLETGELFF.